This is a list of T cell receptor beta chains from one sample in a study of cytomegalovirus exposure and HLA in healthy donors. Clones were sequenced by immunoSEQ multiplex PCR, and TCRdb holds only the in-frame ones, with some missing. The sample includes some 89,000 clones, under 85% seen only once; the top ten take 4.1%. The source material was PBMCs. All receptors derive from a woman aged 40 to 50 in good health and CMV-seropositive. CDR3s include the opening cysteine and the closing phenylalanine or tryptophan. D genes are given only for firm matches. Expanded clones get a size class; other rows say once, few or many, or leave the size out.

D gene: -
clone size: -
J gene: TRBJ2-3
V gene: TRBV6-1
CDR3 DNA: TGTGCCAGCAGGGAAGGAGCCGATACGCAGTATTTT
CDR3 protein: CASREGADTQYF

D gene: TRBD1
clone size: -
J gene: TRBJ2-7
V gene: TRBV18
CDR3 DNA: TGTGCCAGCTCACCAACGAACGGACAGGGCTACGAGCAGTACTTC
CDR3 protein: CASSPTNGQGYEQYF

D gene: -
clone size: -
J gene: TRBJ1-5
V gene: TRBV27
CDR3 DNA: TGTGCCAGCGGAAGGACAGCTAATCAGCCCCAGCATTTT
CDR3 protein: CASGRTANQPQHF

D gene: -
clone size: -
J gene: TRBJ1-2
V gene: TRBV30
CDR3 DNA: TGTGCCTGGAGTGTACAAGGAGGGGGCTACACCTTC
CDR3 protein: CAWSVQGGGYTF

D gene: TRBD1
clone size: few
J gene: TRBJ1-2
V gene: TRBV15
CDR3 DNA: TGTGCCACCAGCCGAACAGGGGCTGAGGGCTACACCTTC
CDR3 protein: CATSRTGAEGYTF

D gene: -
clone size: -
J gene: TRBJ1-5
V gene: TRBV15
CDR3 DNA: TGTGCCACCAGCAGCGGCCGGGGGGTTAGTGATCAGCCCCAGCATTTT
CDR3 protein: CATSSGRGVSDQPQHF

D gene: -
clone size: once
J gene: TRBJ1-5
V gene: TRBV5-6
CDR3 DNA: TGTGCCAGCAGCTTGGGAGGGAAAAATCAGCCCCAGCATTTT
CDR3 protein: CASSLGGKNQPQHF

D gene: -
clone size: -
J gene: TRBJ2-3
V gene: TRBV18
CDR3 DNA: TGTGCCAGCTCACCACGCCCCGAGGCCATGGATACGCAGTATTTT
CDR3 protein: CASSPRPEAMDTQYF

D gene: TRBD2
clone size: -
J gene: TRBJ2-7
V gene: TRBV28
CDR3 DNA: TGTGCCAGCAGTTCCGGCGGAAAGCGGGGGGAGGACGAGCAGTACTTC
CDR3 protein: CASSSGGKRGEDEQYF

D gene: -
clone size: -
J gene: TRBJ1-1
V gene: TRBV28
CDR3 DNA: TGTGCCAGCGGCTGGGGGGGGAGCACTGAAGCTTTCTTT
CDR3 protein: CASGWGGSTEAFF

D gene: TRBD2
clone size: few
J gene: TRBJ2-1
V gene: TRBV28
CDR3 DNA: TGTGCCAGCAGGCCTAGCGGGAGTTCCTACAATGAGCAGTTCTTC
CDR3 protein: CASRPSGSSYNEQFF